The T cell receptor (beta chain) under discussion was sequenced for a study of blood T cell repertoires in COVID-19. Ages ranged from roughly 18 to 100 years, with residence in under 25 US areas. Allocation to cohorts depended on clinical history reported by the participants. The assay was immunoSEQ multiplex PCR, and TCRdb's table has in-frame clones only and misses some. The table has some 190,000 clones, about 82% seen once. The source of this sequence is a man aged 35-49 years with acute COVID-19. The sequenced material came from PBMCs or T cells enriched from blood (not recorded which).

CDR3 DNA: TGCGCCAGCAGTGATACGGGAGGGACCTACGAGCAGTACTTC. This gives the protein CASSDTGGTYEQYF. The V gene is TRBV10-1, the J gene TRBJ2-7; 8 nucleotides match TRBD2. The V segment lost 3 bases and the J segment 2 bases; nucleotides outside the gene matches: 3. Germline V lookup: CDR1 WNHNN, CDR2 SYGVQD (reference sequence). This CDR3 is built from 14 residues.